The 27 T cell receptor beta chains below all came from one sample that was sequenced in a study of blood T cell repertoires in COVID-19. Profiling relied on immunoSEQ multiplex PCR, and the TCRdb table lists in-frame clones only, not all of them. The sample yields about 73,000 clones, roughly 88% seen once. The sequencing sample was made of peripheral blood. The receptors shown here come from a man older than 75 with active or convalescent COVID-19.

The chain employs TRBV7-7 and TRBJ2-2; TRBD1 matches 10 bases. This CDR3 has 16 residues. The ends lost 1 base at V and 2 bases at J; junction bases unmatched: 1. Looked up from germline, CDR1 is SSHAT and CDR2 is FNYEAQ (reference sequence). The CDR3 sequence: CASSLGTGGNTGELFF. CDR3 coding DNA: TGTGCCAGCAGCTTAGGGACAGGGGGTAACACCGGGGAGCTGTTTTTT.

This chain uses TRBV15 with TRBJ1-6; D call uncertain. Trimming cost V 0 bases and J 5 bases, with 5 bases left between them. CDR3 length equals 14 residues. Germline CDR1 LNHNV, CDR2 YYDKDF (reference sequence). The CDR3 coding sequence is TGTGCCACCAGCAGAGACAGAAATAATTCACCCCTCCACTTT. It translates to CATSRDRNNSPLHF.

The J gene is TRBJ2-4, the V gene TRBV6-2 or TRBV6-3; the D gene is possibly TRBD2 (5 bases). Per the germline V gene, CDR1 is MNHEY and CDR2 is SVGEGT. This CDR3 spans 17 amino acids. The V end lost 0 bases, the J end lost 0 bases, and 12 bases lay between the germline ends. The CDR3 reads CASSYSSTGLAKNIQYF. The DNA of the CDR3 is TGTGCCAGCAGTTACTCGAGCACCGGACTAGCCAAAAACATTCAGTACTTC.

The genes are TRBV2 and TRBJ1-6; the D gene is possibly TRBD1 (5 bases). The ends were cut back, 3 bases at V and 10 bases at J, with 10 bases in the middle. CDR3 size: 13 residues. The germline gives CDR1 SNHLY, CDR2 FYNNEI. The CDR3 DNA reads TGTGCCAGCAGTGATCAGGGTGGCTCACCCCTCCACTTT. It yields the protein CASSDQGGSPLHF.

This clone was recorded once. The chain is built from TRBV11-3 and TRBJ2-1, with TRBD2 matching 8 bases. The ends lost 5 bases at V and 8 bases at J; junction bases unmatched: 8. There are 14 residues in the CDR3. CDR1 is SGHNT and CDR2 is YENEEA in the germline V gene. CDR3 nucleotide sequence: TGTGCCAGCAGCCTCGGGACTAGGGTGTATGAGCAGTTCTTC. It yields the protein CASSLGTRVYEQFF.

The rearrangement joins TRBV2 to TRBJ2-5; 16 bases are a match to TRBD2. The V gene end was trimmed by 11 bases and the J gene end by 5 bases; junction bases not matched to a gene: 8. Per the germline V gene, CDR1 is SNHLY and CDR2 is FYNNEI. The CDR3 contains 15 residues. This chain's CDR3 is CAYGTSGGAMETQYF. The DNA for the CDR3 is TGTGCCTACGGGACTAGCGGGGGGGCTATGGAGACCCAGTACTTC.

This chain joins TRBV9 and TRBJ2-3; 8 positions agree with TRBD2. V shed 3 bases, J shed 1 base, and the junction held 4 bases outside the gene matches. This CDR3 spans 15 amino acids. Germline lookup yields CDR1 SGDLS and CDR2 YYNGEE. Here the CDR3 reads CASSGSGSGTDTQYF. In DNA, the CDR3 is TGTGCCAGCAGCGGGAGCGGGAGTGGCACAGATACGCAGTATTTT.

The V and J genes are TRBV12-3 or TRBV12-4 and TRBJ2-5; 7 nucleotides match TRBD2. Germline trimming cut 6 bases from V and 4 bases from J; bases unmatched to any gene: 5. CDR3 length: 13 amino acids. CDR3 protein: CASRFGLGETQYF. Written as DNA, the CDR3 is TGTGCCAGCAGGTTCGGACTAGGAGAGACCCAGTACTTC.

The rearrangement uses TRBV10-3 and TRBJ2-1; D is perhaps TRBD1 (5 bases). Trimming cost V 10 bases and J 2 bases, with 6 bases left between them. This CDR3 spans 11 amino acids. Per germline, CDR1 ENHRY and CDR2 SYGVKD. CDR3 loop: CATTAYNEQFF. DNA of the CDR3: TGTGCCACGACAGCCTACAATGAGCAGTTCTTC.

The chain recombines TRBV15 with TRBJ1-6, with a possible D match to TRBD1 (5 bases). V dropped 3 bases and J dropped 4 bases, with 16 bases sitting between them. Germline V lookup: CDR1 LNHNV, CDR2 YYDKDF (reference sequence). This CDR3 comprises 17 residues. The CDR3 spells CATSRASGGVYNSPLHF. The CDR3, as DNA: TGTGCCACCAGCAGGGCCTCCGGGGGGGTATATAATTCACCCCTCCACTTT.

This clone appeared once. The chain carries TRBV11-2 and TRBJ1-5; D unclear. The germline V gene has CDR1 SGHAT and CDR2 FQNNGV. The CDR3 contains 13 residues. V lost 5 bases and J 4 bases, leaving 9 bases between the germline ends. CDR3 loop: CASSAMVNQPQHF. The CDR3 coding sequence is TGTGCCAGCAGCGCGATGGTTAATCAGCCCCAGCATTTT.

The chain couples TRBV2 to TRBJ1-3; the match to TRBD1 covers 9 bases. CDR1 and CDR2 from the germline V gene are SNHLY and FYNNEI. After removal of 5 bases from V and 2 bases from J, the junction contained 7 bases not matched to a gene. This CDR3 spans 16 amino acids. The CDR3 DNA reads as TGTGCCAGCAGTAAGGACAGGGGCCCGACTGGAAACACCATATATTTT. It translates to CASSKDRGPTGNTIYF.

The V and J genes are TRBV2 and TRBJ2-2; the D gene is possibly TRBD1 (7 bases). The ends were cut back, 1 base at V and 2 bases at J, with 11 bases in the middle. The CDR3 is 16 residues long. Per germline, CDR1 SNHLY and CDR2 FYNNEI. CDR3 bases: TGTGCCAGCAGTGAAGGGAGGGGGCCCAACACCGGGGAGCTGTTTTTT. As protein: CASSEGRGPNTGELFF.

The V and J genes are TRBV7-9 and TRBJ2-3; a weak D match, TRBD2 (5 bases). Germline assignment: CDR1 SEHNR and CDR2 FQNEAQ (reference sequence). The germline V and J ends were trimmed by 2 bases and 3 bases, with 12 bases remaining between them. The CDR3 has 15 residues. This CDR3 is CASSLLLAPTDTQYF. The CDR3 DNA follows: TGTGCCAGCAGCTTACTCCTAGCTCCAACAGATACGCAGTATTTT.

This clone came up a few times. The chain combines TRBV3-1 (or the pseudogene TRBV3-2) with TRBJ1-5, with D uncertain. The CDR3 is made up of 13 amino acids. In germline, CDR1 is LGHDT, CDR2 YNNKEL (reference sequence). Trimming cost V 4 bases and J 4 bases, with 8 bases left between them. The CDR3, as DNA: TGTGCCAGCAGCCCTCCGGGTAATCAGCCCCAGCATTTT. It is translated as CASSPPGNQPQHF.

The CDR3 protein is CASSRIRQPNTEAFF. CDR3 nucleotides: TGTGCCAGCAGTCGAATAAGACAGCCCAACACTGAAGCTTTCTTT. The chain has TRBV6-6 and TRBJ1-1; tentatively, D is TRBD1 (5 bases). The CDR3 has 15 residues. The V gene lost 5 bases and the J gene lost 2 bases, with 15 bases spanning the gap. Germline V CDR1 and CDR2: MNHNY, SVGAGI (reference sequence).

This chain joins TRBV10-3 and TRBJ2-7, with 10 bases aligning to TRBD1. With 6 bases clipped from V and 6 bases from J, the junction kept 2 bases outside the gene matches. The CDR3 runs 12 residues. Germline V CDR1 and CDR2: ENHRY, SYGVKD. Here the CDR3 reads CAIRGTGAEQYF. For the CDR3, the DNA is TGTGCCATCAGGGGGACAGGGGCCGAGCAGTACTTC.

CDR3 region: CASSLAGSYNEQFF. The CDR3 coding sequence is TGTGCCAGCAGCTTGGCGGGCTCCTACAATGAGCAGTTCTTC. The genes are TRBV11-2 and TRBJ2-1, with D possibly TRBD2 on 5 matching bases. This CDR3 region has 14 residues. V lost 3 bases, J lost 0 bases, and 6 bases lay in between. Germline V gene data show CDR1 as SGHAT and CDR2 as FQNNGV.

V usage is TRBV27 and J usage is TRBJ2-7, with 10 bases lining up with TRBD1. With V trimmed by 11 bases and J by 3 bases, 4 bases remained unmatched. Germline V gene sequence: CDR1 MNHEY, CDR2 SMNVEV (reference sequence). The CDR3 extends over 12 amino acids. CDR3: CAGGQGIYEQYF. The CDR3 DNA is TGTGCCGGGGGACAGGGGATCTACGAGCAGTACTTC.

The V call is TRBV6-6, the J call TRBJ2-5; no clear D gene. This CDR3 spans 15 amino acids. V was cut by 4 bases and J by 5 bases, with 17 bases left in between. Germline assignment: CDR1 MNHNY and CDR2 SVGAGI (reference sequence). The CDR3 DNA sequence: TGTGCCAGCAGTTCCCGACGCAGCGTAGGCGAGACCCAGTACTTC. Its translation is CASSSRRSVGETQYF.

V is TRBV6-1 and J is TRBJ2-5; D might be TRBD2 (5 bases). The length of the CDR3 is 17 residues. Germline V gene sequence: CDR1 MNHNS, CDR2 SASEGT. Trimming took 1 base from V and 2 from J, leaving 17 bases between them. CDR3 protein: CASSEGWPGGRQETQYF. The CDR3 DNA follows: TGTGCCAGCAGTGAAGGTTGGCCAGGCGGGCGACAAGAGACCCAGTACTTC.

CDR3: CASSQERTSSSSYEQYF. The CDR3 nucleotides read TGTGCCAGCAGCCAAGAGAGGACTAGCTCCAGCTCCTACGAGCAGTACTTC. The chain uses TRBV3-1 (or the pseudogene TRBV3-2) and TRBJ2-7; TRBD2 matches at 8 bases. Germline trimming cut 0 bases from V and 0 bases from J; bases unmatched to any gene: 7. This CDR3 is built from 17 residues. Looked up from germline, CDR1 is LGHDT and CDR2 is YNNKEL (reference sequence).

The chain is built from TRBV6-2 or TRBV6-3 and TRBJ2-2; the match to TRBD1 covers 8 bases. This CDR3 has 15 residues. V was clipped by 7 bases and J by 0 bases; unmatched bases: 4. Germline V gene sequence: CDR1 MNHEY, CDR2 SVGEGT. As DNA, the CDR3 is TGTGCCAGCACCCCGACAGGGGCGAACACCGGGGAGCTGTTTTTT. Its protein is CASTPTGANTGELFF.

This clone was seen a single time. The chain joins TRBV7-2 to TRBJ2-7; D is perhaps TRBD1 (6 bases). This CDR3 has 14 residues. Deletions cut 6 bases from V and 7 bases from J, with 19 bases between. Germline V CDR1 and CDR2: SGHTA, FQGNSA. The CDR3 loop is CASRQQGHLREQYF. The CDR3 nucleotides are TGTGCCAGCAGACAACAGGGCCACTTACGTGAGCAGTACTTC. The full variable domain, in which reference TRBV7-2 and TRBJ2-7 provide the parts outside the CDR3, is GAGVSQSPSNKVTEKGKDVELRCDPISGHTALYWYRQSLGQGLEFLIYFQGNSAPDKSGLPSDRFSAERTGGSVSTLTIQRTQQEDSAVYLCASRQQGHLREQYFGPGTRLTVT.

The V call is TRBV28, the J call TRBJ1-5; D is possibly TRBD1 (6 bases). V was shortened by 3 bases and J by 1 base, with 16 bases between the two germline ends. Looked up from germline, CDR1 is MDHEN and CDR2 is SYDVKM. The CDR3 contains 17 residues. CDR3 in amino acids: CASSLAPTGVSNQPQHF. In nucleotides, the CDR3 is TGTGCCAGCAGTTTGGCCCCGACAGGAGTGAGCAATCAGCCCCAGCATTTT.

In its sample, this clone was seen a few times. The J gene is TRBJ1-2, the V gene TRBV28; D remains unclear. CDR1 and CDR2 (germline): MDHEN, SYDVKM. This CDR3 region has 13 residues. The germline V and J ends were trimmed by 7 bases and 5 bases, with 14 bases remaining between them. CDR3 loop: CASMTPLTYGYTF. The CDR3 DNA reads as TGTGCCAGCATGACTCCCCTCACTTATGGCTACACCTTC.

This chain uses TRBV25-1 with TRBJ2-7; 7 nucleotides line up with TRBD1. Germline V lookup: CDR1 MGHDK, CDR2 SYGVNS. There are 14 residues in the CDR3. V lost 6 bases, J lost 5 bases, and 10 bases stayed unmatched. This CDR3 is CASSRTGMRDEQYF. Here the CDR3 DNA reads TGTGCCAGCAGCAGGACAGGCATGAGGGACGAGCAGTACTTC.